This TCR beta chain came from a study of cytomegalovirus exposure and HLA in healthy donors. PCR was performed using 60 Vbeta and 13 Jbeta primers. TCRdb's copy holds only in-frame clones and misses some; the assay was immunoSEQ multiplex PCR. The table records 200,000 to 250,000 clones, roughly 84% of them present only once. About this clone itself: The sample contains more than one DNA sequence encoding this CDR3.

The TCR was taken from a girl aged 5-17 years in good health and CMV-seronegative. Sequenced: PBMCs.

CDR3 DNA sequence: TGCGCCAGCAGCTTGGGGGAGAGCAATCAGCCCCAGCATTTT. It encodes CASSLGESNQPQHF. The chain joins TRBV5-1 to TRBJ1-5; no clear D gene. Germline CDR1 and CDR2: SGHRS and YFSETQ. V lost 0 bases, J lost 1 base, and 5 bases lay in between. The CDR3 totals 14 residues. The full variable domain, completed using reference TRBV5-1 and TRBJ1-5, is KAGVTQTPRYLIKTRGQQVTLSCSPISGHRSVSWYQQTPGQGLQFLFEYFSETQRNKGNFPGRFSGRQFSNSRSEMNVSTLELGDSALYLCASSLGESNQPQHFGDGTRLSIL.